A selection of T cell receptor beta chains follows, all from one sample in a study of T cell responses to AZD1222 COVID-19 vaccine. Only in-frame clones appear in the TCRdb table, and some are missing; sequencing was by immunoSEQ multiplex PCR. This table has approximately 100,000 clones, roughly 90% appearing once. Sequences were derived from peripheral blood, sampled on day 0 of AZD1222 vaccination. The receptors shown here come from an adult in good health. CDR3s include the opening cysteine and the closing phenylalanine or tryptophan. A D gene is named only where the DNA matches it firmly. Clone sizes are given selectively: once, few, many, or a class where the clone is expanded.

CDR3nt: TGCGCCAGCAGCCAACACGTGGGCAGCTCCTACAATGAGCAGTTCTTC; CDR3aa: CASSQHVGSSYNEQFF; j_gene: TRBJ2-1; abundance: NA; v_gene: TRBV4-1; d_gene: NA
CDR3nt: TGTGCCAGCAGTCAGGGAGCTAACTATGGCTACACCTTC; CDR3aa: CASSQGANYGYTF; j_gene: TRBJ1-2; abundance: NA; v_gene: TRBV12-3/TRBV12-4; d_gene: NA
CDR3nt: TGTGCCAGCAGCCCCGGGACAGTGCTTGAAAAACTGTTTTTT; CDR3aa: CASSPGTVLEKLFF; j_gene: TRBJ1-4; abundance: NA; v_gene: TRBV7-2; d_gene: TRBD1
CDR3nt: TGTGCCATCAGTGAGTCTGTCGGGGGACTCTACGAGCAGTACTTC; CDR3aa: CAISESVGGLYEQYF; j_gene: TRBJ2-7; abundance: NA; v_gene: TRBV10-3; d_gene: NA
CDR3nt: TGTGCCAGCAGCTTAGCAGGCGGGGCGACCCACTCTGGAAACACCATATATTTT; CDR3aa: CASSLAGGATHSGNTIYF; j_gene: TRBJ1-3; abundance: NA; v_gene: TRBV7-6; d_gene: NA
CDR3nt: TGTGCCACCAGTGATGCTAGCGGGGGGACCAGCACAGATACGCAGTATTTT; CDR3aa: CATSDASGGTSTDTQYF; j_gene: TRBJ2-3; abundance: NA; v_gene: TRBV24-1; d_gene: TRBD2
CDR3nt: TGTGCCAGCAGCTTAAGTATTGGGGGCATAAGGAGGGGAAATGAGCAGTTCTTC; CDR3aa: CASSLSIGGIRRGNEQFF; j_gene: TRBJ2-1; abundance: NA; v_gene: TRBV7-2; d_gene: NA
CDR3nt: TGTGCCACCAGCAGAGAAGCACAGACGCAAGAGACCCAGTACTTC; CDR3aa: CATSREAQTQETQYF; j_gene: TRBJ2-5; abundance: NA; v_gene: TRBV15; d_gene: NA
CDR3nt: TGCGCCAGCAGCCAAGATGGTGGGGCAAGAAACACCATATATTTT; CDR3aa: CASSQDGGARNTIYF; j_gene: TRBJ1-3; abundance: NA; v_gene: TRBV4-3; d_gene: NA
CDR3nt: TGTGCCAGCAGCCAACCCCACGGGGCCGGGACCAAAAACATTCAGTACTTC; CDR3aa: CASSQPHGAGTKNIQYF; j_gene: TRBJ2-4; abundance: NA; v_gene: TRBV3-1/TRBV3-2; d_gene: NA
CDR3nt: TGCAGCGTCGGGACAGGGGCGAACACCGGGGAGCTGTTTTTT; CDR3aa: CSVGTGANTGELFF; j_gene: TRBJ2-2; abundance: NA; v_gene: TRBV29-1; d_gene: TRBD1
CDR3nt: TGTGCCAGCAGTCTCGGGACGGCATACGAGCAGTACTTC; CDR3aa: CASSLGTAYEQYF; j_gene: TRBJ2-7; abundance: NA; v_gene: TRBV27; d_gene: NA
CDR3nt: TGTGCCATCAGTGACTCTCCGGGAGGAAACACCATATATTTT; CDR3aa: CAISDSPGGNTIYF; j_gene: TRBJ1-3; abundance: NA; v_gene: TRBV10-3; d_gene: NA
CDR3nt: TGTGCCAGCAGTACACAGGCGAATGGAAACACCATATATTTT; CDR3aa: CASSTQANGNTIYF; j_gene: TRBJ1-3; abundance: NA; v_gene: TRBV6-5; d_gene: NA
CDR3nt: TGTGCCAGCAGCCCAGGGGGTGCGGACACTGAAGCTTTCTTT; CDR3aa: CASSPGGADTEAFF; j_gene: TRBJ1-1; abundance: NA; v_gene: TRBV11-3; d_gene: TRBD1
CDR3nt: TGTGCCAGCAGGCGTTCCTCCTACGAGCAGTACTTC; CDR3aa: CASRRSSYEQYF; j_gene: TRBJ2-7; abundance: NA; v_gene: TRBV6-5; d_gene: NA
CDR3nt: TGTGCCAGCAGCCTGAGGGACGCTCGAAACTACGAGCAGTACTTC; CDR3aa: CASSLRDARNYEQYF; j_gene: TRBJ2-7; abundance: NA; v_gene: TRBV7-8; d_gene: NA
CDR3nt: TGTGCCAGCAGCTTAATACCCGGGGATGAGCAGTTCTTC; CDR3aa: CASSLIPGDEQFF; j_gene: TRBJ2-1; abundance: NA; v_gene: TRBV7-3; d_gene: NA
CDR3nt: TGCGCCAGCAGCCACCCCGGACTAGCGGGGGGGCCGGGGAGGGAGACCCAGTACTTC; CDR3aa: CASSHPGLAGGPGRETQYF; j_gene: TRBJ2-5; abundance: once; v_gene: TRBV4-1; d_gene: TRBD2
CDR3nt: TGTGCCACCCGCGGGGCGGGGGGATCCTACGAGCAGTACTTC; CDR3aa: CATRGAGGSYEQYF; j_gene: TRBJ2-7; abundance: once; v_gene: TRBV7-2; d_gene: TRBD2
CDR3nt: TGTGCCAGTATCCCGGGCGGGGGCACCGGGGAGCTGTTTTTT; CDR3aa: CASIPGGGTGELFF; j_gene: TRBJ2-2; abundance: NA; v_gene: TRBV19; d_gene: TRBD2
CDR3nt: TGTGCCAGCAGTGAAGTGGGGACAGATACGCAGTATTTT; CDR3aa: CASSEVGTDTQYF; j_gene: TRBJ2-3; abundance: NA; v_gene: TRBV2; d_gene: NA
CDR3nt: TGTGCCAGTAGTTTGGTTAGCGGGGGAGGGCGAGAGACCCAGTACTTC; CDR3aa: CASSLVSGGGRETQYF; j_gene: TRBJ2-5; abundance: NA; v_gene: TRBV19; d_gene: TRBD2
CDR3nt: TGTGCCAGCAGCGACCAGGGATGGGGCACTGAAGCTTTCTTT; CDR3aa: CASSDQGWGTEAFF; j_gene: TRBJ1-1; abundance: NA; v_gene: TRBV5-4; d_gene: NA
CDR3nt: TGTGCCAGTAGACTACAGGGAACCAGCCAAGAGACCCAGTACTTC; CDR3aa: CASRLQGTSQETQYF; j_gene: TRBJ2-5; abundance: NA; v_gene: TRBV19; d_gene: NA
CDR3nt: TGTGCCAGCAGTCCCGCGGATCGGACAGGGGGATCCACTAGAGGATATTTT; CDR3aa: CASSPADRTGGSTRGYF; j_gene: TRBJ1-3; abundance: NA; v_gene: TRBV28; d_gene: TRBD1
CDR3nt: TGCGCCAGCAGCTCATTTACGGGAGATAATTCACCCCTCCACTTT; CDR3aa: CASSSFTGDNSPLHF; j_gene: TRBJ1-6; abundance: NA; v_gene: TRBV5-1; d_gene: NA
CDR3nt: TGTGCCAGCAGCTTAGTCGGGGGCGCGGAGGCTTTCTTT; CDR3aa: CASSLVGGAEAFF; j_gene: TRBJ1-1; abundance: NA; v_gene: TRBV11-2; d_gene: NA
CDR3nt: TGTGCCAGCAGCCACCGACAGGGCGAAGGGGTAGCTTTCTTT; CDR3aa: CASSHRQGEGVAFF; j_gene: TRBJ1-1; abundance: NA; v_gene: TRBV3-1/TRBV3-2; d_gene: TRBD1
CDR3nt: TGTGCCAGCAGTCCCGGATGGGACAATGAGCAGTTCTTC; CDR3aa: CASSPGWDNEQFF; j_gene: TRBJ2-1; abundance: NA; v_gene: TRBV7-3; d_gene: NA
CDR3nt: TGTGCCAGCAGTGAAGCGCGGGCAGGGGAGGGCTACACCTTC; CDR3aa: CASSEARAGEGYTF; j_gene: TRBJ1-2; abundance: NA; v_gene: TRBV2; d_gene: NA
CDR3nt: TGTGCCACCTTCCAGGGTGGGGCCGGGGAGCTGTTTTTT; CDR3aa: CATFQGGAGELFF; j_gene: TRBJ2-2; abundance: NA; v_gene: TRBV30; d_gene: NA
CDR3nt: TGTGCCAGCAGTCCCCCCCCAAGTACTAGCGGGGTGGAGACCCAGTACTTC; CDR3aa: CASSPPPSTSGVETQYF; j_gene: TRBJ2-5; abundance: NA; v_gene: TRBV28; d_gene: TRBD2
CDR3nt: TGCGCCAGCAGCCAAGTTCTGAAAAACACTGAAGCTTTCTTT; CDR3aa: CASSQVLKNTEAFF; j_gene: TRBJ1-1; abundance: NA; v_gene: TRBV4-3; d_gene: NA
CDR3nt: TGTGCCAGCAGCTTTTCCTACGAGCAGTACTTC; CDR3aa: CASSFSYEQYF; j_gene: TRBJ2-7; abundance: few; v_gene: TRBV7-8; d_gene: NA
CDR3nt: TGTGCCAGCAGCTTCAGGGAGGGGAACACAGATACGCAGTATTTT; CDR3aa: CASSFREGNTDTQYF; j_gene: TRBJ2-3; abundance: NA; v_gene: TRBV9; d_gene: TRBD2
CDR3nt: TGTGCCAGCTCACCGCCCGGGACAGGCAATCAGCCCCAGCATTTT; CDR3aa: CASSPPGTGNQPQHF; j_gene: TRBJ1-5; abundance: once; v_gene: TRBV18; d_gene: TRBD1
CDR3nt: TGTGCCTGGAGTGTACTGGGGGACCACACCGGGGAGCTGTTTTTT; CDR3aa: CAWSVLGDHTGELFF; j_gene: TRBJ2-2; abundance: NA; v_gene: TRBV30; d_gene: NA
CDR3nt: TGTGCCTGGAGTATCGACGGCGGGGGCAATCAGCCCCAGCATTTT; CDR3aa: CAWSIDGGGNQPQHF; j_gene: TRBJ1-5; abundance: NA; v_gene: TRBV30; d_gene: NA
CDR3nt: TGTGCCAGCAGTTGGGGGACAGGGACTAATTCACCCCTCCACTTT; CDR3aa: CASSWGTGTNSPLHF; j_gene: TRBJ1-6; abundance: once; v_gene: TRBV6-2/TRBV6-3; d_gene: TRBD1